These 27 T cell receptor beta chains came from one sample sequenced in a study of CD8 T cells in Susac syndrome (dated by TCRdb to the late 2010s). The library was obtained by the immunoSEQ multiplex PCR assay. RNA was extracted using the RNeasy kit, and roughly 0.45 to 1 ug of the RNA was reverse transcribed with random hexamers. The public reads were quality trimmed at Q25 with fastp and then assembled into clones with MiXCR by TCRdb, keeping productive beta chains. Every distinct CDR3 protein forms one entry, paired with its most common genes and DNA. The sample table contains about 150,000 distinct CDR3 sequences; only one count was recorded for around 96% of them. The ten largest clonotypes hold 0.16% of the sample. Sequencing was done on a sample of CD4+ T cells from PBMCs. The receptors stem from a human donor with Susac syndrome.

The chain uses TRBV27 and TRBJ1-4; no definite D call. Trimming took 4 bases from V and 4 from J, leaving 10 bases between them. Germline CDR1 is MNHEY and CDR2 is SMNVEV (reference sequence). The CDR3 totals 14 residues. Here the CDR3 DNA reads TGTGCCAGCAGTTCGCTCGGGATTAATGAAAAACTGTTTTTT. Amino acids: CASSSLGINEKLFF.

The rearrangement uses TRBV20-1 and TRBJ1-5; D is possibly TRBD1 (6 bases). V was pared by 0 bases and J by 3 bases, with 12 bases between. The V gene's germline CDR1 is DFQATT and CDR2 SNEGSKA (reference sequence). The CDR3 is 15 residues long. CDR3 residues: CSAREGAGNNQPQHF. CDR3 in DNA: TGCAGTGCTAGAGAGGGGGCAGGGAACAATCAGCCCCAGCATTTT.

This rearrangement joins TRBV7-9 to TRBJ2-4; D call uncertain. V was pared by 5 bases and J by 4 bases, with 18 bases between. The CDR3 totals 16 residues. CDR1 and CDR2 from the germline V gene are SEHNR and FQNEAQ (reference sequence). The CDR3 loop reads CASSTGPPKEKNIQYF. Here the CDR3 DNA reads TGTGCCAGCAGCACCGGGCCTCCTAAGGAGAAAAACATTCAGTACTTC.

The chain has TRBV20-1 and TRBJ2-7, with TRBD2 matching over 11 bases. The CDR3 runs to 15 residues. J lost 5 bases, V lost 5 bases, and 11 bases had no gene match. In germline, CDR1 is DFQATT, CDR2 SNEGSKA (reference sequence). The CDR3 sequence is CSARIPGTSGHEQYF. The CDR3 DNA reads TGCAGTGCTCGAATTCCCGGGACTAGCGGTCACGAGCAGTACTTC.

The V gene is TRBV27, the J gene TRBJ1-1; 7 positions agree with TRBD1. The CDR3 contains 12 residues. Trimming at V came to 4 bases and at J to 11 bases, leaving 7 bases not matched to a gene. CDR1 and CDR2 from the germline V gene are MNHEY and SMNVEV (reference sequence). In DNA, the CDR3 is TGTGCCAGCAGTTCACAGGGGCGGCGCGCTTTCTTT. It encodes CASSSQGRRAFF.

The chain joins TRBV5-1 to TRBJ2-5, with 7 bases aligning to TRBD2. Germline V CDR1 and CDR2: SGHRS, YFSETQ. Trimming took 3 bases from V and 1 from J; bases not matched to a gene: 6. The CDR3 totals 15 residues. This chain's CDR3 is CASSWLAETQETQYF. CDR3 DNA sequence: TGCGCCAGCAGCTGGCTAGCGGAGACCCAAGAGACCCAGTACTTC. The entire variable domain, with the rest obtained from reference TRBV5-1 and TRBJ2-5, is as follows: KAGVTQTPRYLIKTRGQQVTLSCSPISGHRSVSWYQQTPGQGLQFLFEYFSETQRNKGNFPGRFSGRQFSNSRSEMNVSTLELGDSALYLCASSWLAETQETQYFGPGTRLLVL.

This clonotype was seen only a few times. The chain has TRBV7-3 and TRBJ2-3; no clear D. The CDR3 is 13 residues long. V lost 0 bases and J lost 5, with 6 bases in between. Germline V gene data show CDR1 as SGHTA and CDR2 as FQGTGA. The CDR3 coding sequence is TGTGCCAGCAGCTTAACTAGCCTAGATACGCAGTATTTT. Protein product: CASSLTSLDTQYF.

The chain has TRBV10-1 and TRBJ1-6, with 7 bases identical to TRBD1. Trimming at V came to 6 bases and at J to 5 bases, leaving 7 bases not matched to a gene. The V gene's germline CDR1 is WNHNN and CDR2 SYGVQD (reference sequence). This CDR3 region has 15 residues. CDR3 sequence reads: CASRASGGNNSPLHF. DNA for the CDR3: TGCGCCAGCAGAGCATCAGGGGGAAATAATTCACCCCTCCACTTT.

Notes on this clonotype: An end of the junction differs from the germline gene, which may be a read error. The chain links TRBV6-5 to TRBJ2-1; 7 bases agree with TRBD1. The CDR3 length is 14 residues. Per the germline V gene, CDR1 is MNHEY and CDR2 is SVGAGI. The CDR3 sequence: CASSYSGPTGQWAF. CDR3 DNA: TGTGCCAGCAGTTACTCTGGTCCGACGGGACAGTGGGCTTTC.

This clonotype was seen a single time. The chain couples TRBV20-1 to TRBJ1-3; weak D call: TRBD1 (5 bases). There are 16 residues in the CDR3. V lost 5 bases and J 4 bases, leaving 21 bases between the germline ends. Germline loops: CDR1 DFQATT, CDR2 SNEGSKA (reference sequence). The CDR3 coding sequence is TGCAGTGCTGGGGGGGACCACGGGGCCAAGGGAAACACCATATATTTT. As protein: CSAGGDHGAKGNTIYF.

The V call is TRBV29-1, the J call TRBJ1-2; D unresolved. The CDR3 contains 11 residues. Trimming took off 3 bases at V and 8 bases at J, with 10 bases between the two ends. Germline assignment: CDR1 SQVTM and CDR2 ANQGSEA. For the CDR3, the DNA is TGCAGCGTTGACAGGTCAGAGGGCTACACCTTC. Its protein product is CSVDRSEGYTF.

The rearrangement links TRBV6-5 to TRBJ2-3, with a weak D call TRBD1 (6 bases). The V end lost 5 bases, the J end lost 3 bases, and 12 bases lay between the germline ends. This CDR3 is 14 amino acids long. Germline CDR1 and CDR2: MNHEY and SVGAGI. Here the CDR3 reads CASSPQGRTDTQYF. CDR3 in DNA: TGTGCCAGCAGTCCACAGGGCAGGACAGATACGCAGTATTTT.

V is TRBV4-3 and J is TRBJ1-2; perhaps TRBD1 as D (5 bases). Deletions cut 0 bases from V and 0 bases from J, with 8 bases between. Germline V lookup: CDR1 LGHNA, CDR2 YSLEER. CDR3 size: 15 residues. This CDR3 reads CASSQDRAPNYGYTF. The CDR3 region has the DNA TGCGCCAGCAGCCAAGACAGGGCCCCTAACTATGGCTACACCTTC.

The chain joins TRBV20-1 to TRBJ2-7; tentatively, D is TRBD2 (5 bases). CDR3 length: 13 amino acids. Trimming stripped 4 bases from V and 0 bases from J, with 10 bases between. Germline V gene sequence: CDR1 DFQATT, CDR2 SNEGSKA (reference sequence). The chain's CDR3 is CSATTSHSYEQYF. The CDR3 region has the DNA TGCAGTGCTACAACTAGTCACTCCTACGAGCAGTACTTC.

The rearrangement joins TRBV2 to TRBJ2-5; possible D gene TRBD2, 7 bases. CDR3 length equals 13 residues. The ends were cut back, 7 bases at V and 5 bases at J, with 14 bases in the middle. The germline V gene has CDR1 SNHLY and CDR2 FYNNEI. The CDR3 DNA follows: TGTGCCAGCATTTCGGGGGGCAAGGAGACCCAGTACTTC. This codes for CASISGGKETQYF.

The chain carries TRBV20-1 and TRBJ2-1; 9 positions match TRBD2. Trimming removed 1 base from V and 9 bases from J; junction bases left unmatched: 10. The CDR3 extends over 15 amino acids. Germline CDR1 DFQATT, CDR2 SNEGSKA (reference sequence). CDR3 nucleotides: TGCAGTGCTAGAGGGCTAGCGGGGCCGGCGGGTGAGCAGTTCTTC. As protein: CSARGLAGPAGEQFF.

This sequence joins TRBV20-1 and TRBJ1-2; possibly TRBD1 for D (6 bases). CDR3 size: 12 residues. In germline, CDR1 is DFQATT, CDR2 SNEGSKA (reference sequence). Trimming shortened V by 3 bases and J by 10 bases, and 15 bases separated the two germline ends. CDR3 DNA sequence: TGCAGTGCTAGGGGTTCGGCAGGGGTCTACACCTTC. Translating it yields CSARGSAGVYTF.

The genes are TRBV2 and TRBJ2-1; D possibly matches TRBD1 or TRBD2 (6 bases each). The ends were cut back, 8 bases at V and 6 bases at J, with 8 bases in the middle. CDR1 and CDR2 from the germline V gene are SNHLY and FYNNEI. The CDR3 runs 11 residues. Here the CDR3 reads CASGGPNEQFF. CDR3 nucleotides: TGTGCCAGCGGGGGGCCCAATGAGCAGTTCTTC. The full variable domain, with the rest looked up from reference TRBV2 and TRBJ2-1, is EPEVTQTPSHQVTQMGQEVILRCVPISNHLYFYWYRQILGQKVEFLVSFYNNEISEKSEIFDDQFSVERPDGSNFTLKIRSTKLEDSAMYFCASGGPNEQFFGPGTRLTVL.

CDR3 sequence reads: CASSIDDTGGAGEKLFF. CDR3 DNA: TGTGCCAGCAGCATCGATGATACCGGGGGCGCGGGTGAAAAACTGTTTTTT. V and J are TRBV9 and TRBJ1-4, with a possible D match to TRBD1 (6 bases). The CDR3 is 17 residues long. The V end was cut by 4 bases, the J end by 7 bases, with 23 bases between. Germline V lookup: CDR1 SGDLS, CDR2 YYNGEE.

V and J are TRBV14 and TRBJ2-7; D unresolved. Germline V gives CDR1 SGHDN, CDR2 FVKESK. CDR3 length: 13 amino acids. Trimming took 4 bases from V and 7 from J, leaving 14 bases between them. The CDR3 nucleotides are TGTGCCAGCAGCCGTCTTTTGATTGGTGAGCAGTACTTC. Residues: CASSRLLIGEQYF.

The chain couples TRBV18 to TRBJ1-5; D ambiguous. Trimming removed 3 bases from V and 4 bases from J, with 10 bases in between. Germline V gene sequence: CDR1 KGHSH, CDR2 LQKENI. CDR3 length: 14 residues. The CDR3 loop is CASSPQRNNQPQHF. In nucleotides, the CDR3 is TGTGCCAGCTCACCTCAGAGGAATAATCAGCCCCAGCATTTT.

The chain links TRBV12-3 or TRBV12-4 to TRBJ2-5, with no clear D. The CDR3 length is 12 residues. The ends were cut back, 7 bases at V and 1 base at J, with 7 bases in the middle. For the CDR3, the DNA is TGTGCCAGCACAAGGACCCAAGAGACCCAGTACTTC. Protein: CASTRTQETQYF.

The chain has TRBV24-1 and TRBJ2-2; no definite D call. CDR1 and CDR2 from the germline V gene are KGHDR and SFDVKD. The CDR3 has 14 amino acids. V lost 9 bases and J 7 bases, leaving 17 bases between the germline ends. CDR3 nucleotides: TGTGCCACCTCTGAAGCCGTAACCTACGGGGAGCTGTTTTTT. As protein: CATSEAVTYGELFF.

The chain carries TRBV28 and TRBJ1-5; 10 positions agree with TRBD1. Trimming cost V 2 bases and J 5 bases; bases outside gene matches: 6. The length of the CDR3 is 16 residues. Germline V gene lookup returns CDR1 MDHEN and CDR2 SYDVKM. This CDR3 is CASSLGTGVPYQPQHF. CDR3 in DNA: TGTGCCAGCAGTTTAGGGACAGGGGTCCCTTATCAGCCCCAGCATTTT.

About this clonotype: Relative to the germline gene, one junction end is altered; a read error may explain this. This chain connects TRBV29-1 to TRBJ2-3; no clear D. The germline V gene encodes CDR1 SQVTM and CDR2 ANQGSEA. This CDR3 spans 10 amino acids. In DNA form, the CDR3 reads TGCAGCGTTGAAGAAGGAGTCCTCGATTTT. It specifies CSVEEGVLDF.

On this clonotype itself: One end of the junction fails to match germline, which may point to a read error. V and J are TRBV12-3 or TRBV12-4 and TRBJ1-1, with a weak D call TRBD1 (6 bases). The CDR3 is 14 amino acids. In nucleotides, the CDR3 is TGTGCCAGCAGATCGGGACATCCGAACCCTGAAGCTTTCTTT. Protein product: CASRSGHPNPEAFF.

The V call is TRBV18, the J call TRBJ1-1; 11 bases are shared with TRBD1. CDR1 is KGHSH and CDR2 is LQKENI in the germline V gene. There are 13 residues in the CDR3. Unmatched junction bases numbered 0, after V lost 8 bases and J lost 1 base. CDR3 nucleotide sequence: TGTGCCAGCGGGACAGGGGGGAACACTGAAGCTTTCTTT. Translation: CASGTGGNTEAFF.